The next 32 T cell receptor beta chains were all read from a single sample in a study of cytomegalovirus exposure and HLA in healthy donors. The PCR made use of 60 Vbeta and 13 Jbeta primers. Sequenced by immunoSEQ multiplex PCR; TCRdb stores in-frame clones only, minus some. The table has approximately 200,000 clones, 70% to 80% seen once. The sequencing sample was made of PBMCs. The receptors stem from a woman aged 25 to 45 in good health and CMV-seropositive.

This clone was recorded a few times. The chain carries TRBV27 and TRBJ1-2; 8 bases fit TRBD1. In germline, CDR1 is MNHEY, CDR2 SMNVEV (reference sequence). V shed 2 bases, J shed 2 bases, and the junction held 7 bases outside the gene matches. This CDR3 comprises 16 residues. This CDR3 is CASSLGDRNRNYGYTF. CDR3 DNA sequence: TGTGCCAGCAGTTTAGGGGACAGGAATCGAAACTATGGCTACACCTTC.

The CDR3 DNA is TGTGCCAGCAGCAGAGAACCGGGGAATGGTGAAAAACTGTTTTTT. This translates into CASSREPGNGEKLFF. The rearrangement links TRBV5-4 to TRBJ1-4; D uncertain. Trimming took 4 bases from V and 7 from J, leaving 17 bases between them. The CDR3 runs to 15 residues. Germline V lookup: CDR1 SGHNT, CDR2 YYREEE (reference sequence). Drawing the rest from reference TRBV5-4 and TRBJ1-4, the complete variable domain is ETGVTQSPTHLIKTRGQQVTLRCSSQSGHNTVSWYQQALGQGPQFIFQYYREEENGRGNFPPRFSGLQFPNYSSELNVNALELDDSALYLCASSREPGNGEKLFFGSGTQLSVL.

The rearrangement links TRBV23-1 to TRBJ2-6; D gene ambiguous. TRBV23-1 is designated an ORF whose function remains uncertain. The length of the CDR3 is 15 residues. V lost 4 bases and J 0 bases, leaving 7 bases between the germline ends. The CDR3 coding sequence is TGCGCCAGCAGTCCCGGGTACTCTGGGGCCAACGTCCTGACTTTC. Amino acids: CASSPGYSGANVLTF.

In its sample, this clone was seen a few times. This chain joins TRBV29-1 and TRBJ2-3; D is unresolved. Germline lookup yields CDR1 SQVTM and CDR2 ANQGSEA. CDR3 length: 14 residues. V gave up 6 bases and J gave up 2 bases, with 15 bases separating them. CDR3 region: CSVTEIWFTDTQYF. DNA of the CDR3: TGCAGCGTCACAGAGATTTGGTTCACAGATACGCAGTATTTT.

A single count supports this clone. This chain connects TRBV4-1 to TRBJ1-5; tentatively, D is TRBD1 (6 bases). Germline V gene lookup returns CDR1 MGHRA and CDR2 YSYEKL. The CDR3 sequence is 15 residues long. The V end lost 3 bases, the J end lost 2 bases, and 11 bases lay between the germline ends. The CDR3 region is CASSHLPGGNQPQHF. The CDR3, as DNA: TGCGCCAGCAGCCACCTCCCAGGGGGCAATCAGCCCCAGCATTTT.

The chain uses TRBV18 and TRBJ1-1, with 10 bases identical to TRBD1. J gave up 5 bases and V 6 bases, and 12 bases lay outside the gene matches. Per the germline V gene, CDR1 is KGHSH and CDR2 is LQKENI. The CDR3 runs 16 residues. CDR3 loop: CASSRSRDRGSTEAFF. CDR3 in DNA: TGTGCCAGCTCCAGGTCCCGGGACAGGGGCTCGACTGAAGCTTTCTTT.

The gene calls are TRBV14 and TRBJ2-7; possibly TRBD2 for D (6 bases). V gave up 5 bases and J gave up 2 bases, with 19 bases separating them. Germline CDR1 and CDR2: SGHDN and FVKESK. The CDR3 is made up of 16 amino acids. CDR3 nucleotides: TGTGCCAGCAGCTTTCTTCAGGCCGGGAGCCCCTACGAGCAGTACTTC. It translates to CASSFLQAGSPYEQYF.

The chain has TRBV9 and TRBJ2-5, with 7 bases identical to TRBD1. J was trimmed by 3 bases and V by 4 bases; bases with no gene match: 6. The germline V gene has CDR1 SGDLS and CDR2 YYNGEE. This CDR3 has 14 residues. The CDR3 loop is CASSSDREKETQYF. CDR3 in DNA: TGTGCCAGCAGCAGCGACAGGGAAAAAGAGACCCAGTACTTC. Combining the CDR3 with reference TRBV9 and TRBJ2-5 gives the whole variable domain DSGVTQTPKHLITATGQRVTLRCSPRSGDLSVYWYQQSLDQGLQFLIQYYNGEERAKGNILERFSAQQFPDLHSELNLSSLELGDSALYFCASSSDREKETQYFGPGTRLLVL.

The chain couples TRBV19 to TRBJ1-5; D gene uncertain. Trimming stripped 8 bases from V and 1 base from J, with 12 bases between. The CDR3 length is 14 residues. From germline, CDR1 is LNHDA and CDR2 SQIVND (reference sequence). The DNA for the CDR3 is TGTGCCAGTGGAGGGAGGAGAAGCAATCAGCCCCAGCATTTT. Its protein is CASGGRRSNQPQHF.

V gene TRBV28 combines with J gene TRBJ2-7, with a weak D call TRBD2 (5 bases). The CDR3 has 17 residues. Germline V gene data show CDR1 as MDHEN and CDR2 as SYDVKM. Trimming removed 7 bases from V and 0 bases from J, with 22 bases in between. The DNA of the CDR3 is TGTGCCAGCACTTTCGAAACTAGTTCTTCGACCTCCTACGAGCAGTACTTC. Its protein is CASTFETSSSTSYEQYF.

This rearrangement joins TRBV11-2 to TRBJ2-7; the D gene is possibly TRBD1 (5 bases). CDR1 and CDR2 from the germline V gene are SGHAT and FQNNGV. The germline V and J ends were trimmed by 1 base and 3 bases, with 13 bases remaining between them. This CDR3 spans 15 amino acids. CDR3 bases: TGTGCCAGCAGCTTAGGGACACAACGATACTACGAGCAGTACTTC. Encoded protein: CASSLGTQRYYEQYF.

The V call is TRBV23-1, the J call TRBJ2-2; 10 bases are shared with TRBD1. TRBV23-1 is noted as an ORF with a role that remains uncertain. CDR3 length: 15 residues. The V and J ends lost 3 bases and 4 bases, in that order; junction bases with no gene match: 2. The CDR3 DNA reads TGCGCCAGCAGTCAGACAGGGGGCTGCACCGGGGAGCTGTTTTTT. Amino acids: CASSQTGGCTGELFF.

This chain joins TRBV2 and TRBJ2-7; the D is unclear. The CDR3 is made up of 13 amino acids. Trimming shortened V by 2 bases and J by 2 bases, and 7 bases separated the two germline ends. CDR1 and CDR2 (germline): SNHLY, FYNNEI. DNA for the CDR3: TGTGCCAGCAGTGAACTAGTGCCCTACGAGCAGTACTTC. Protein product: CASSELVPYEQYF.

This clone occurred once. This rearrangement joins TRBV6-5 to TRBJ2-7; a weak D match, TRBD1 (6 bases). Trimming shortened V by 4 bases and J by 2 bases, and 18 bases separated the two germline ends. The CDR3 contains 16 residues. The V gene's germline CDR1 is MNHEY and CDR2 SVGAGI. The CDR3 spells CASSSGRIDRPYEQYF. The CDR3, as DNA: TGTGCCAGCAGTTCCGGGCGGATTGACAGGCCCTACGAGCAGTACTTC.

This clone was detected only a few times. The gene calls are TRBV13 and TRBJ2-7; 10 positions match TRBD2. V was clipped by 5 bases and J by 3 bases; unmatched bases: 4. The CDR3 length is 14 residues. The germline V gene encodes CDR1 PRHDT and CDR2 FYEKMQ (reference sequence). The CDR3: CASSPRTSGYEQYF. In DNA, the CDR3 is TGTGCCAGCAGCCCACGGACTAGCGGCTACGAGCAGTACTTC.

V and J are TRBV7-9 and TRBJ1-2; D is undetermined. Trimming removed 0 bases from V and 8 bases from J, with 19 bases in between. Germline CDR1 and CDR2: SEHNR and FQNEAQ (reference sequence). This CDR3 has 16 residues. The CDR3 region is CASSLASGVLSGGYTF. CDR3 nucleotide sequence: TGTGCCAGCAGCTTAGCGAGCGGGGTTCTTTCGGGAGGCTACACCTTC.

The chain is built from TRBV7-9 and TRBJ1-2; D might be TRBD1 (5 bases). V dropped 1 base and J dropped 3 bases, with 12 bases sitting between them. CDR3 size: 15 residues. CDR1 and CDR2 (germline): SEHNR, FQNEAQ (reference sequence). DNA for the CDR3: TGTGCCAGCAGCTTAGGACGGGACTCATACTATGGCTACACCTTC. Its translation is CASSLGRDSYYGYTF.

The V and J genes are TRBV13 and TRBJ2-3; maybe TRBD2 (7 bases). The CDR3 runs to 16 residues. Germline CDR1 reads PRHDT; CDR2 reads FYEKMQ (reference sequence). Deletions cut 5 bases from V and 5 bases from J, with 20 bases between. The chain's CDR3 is CASSSGQFGGGDTQYF. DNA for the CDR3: TGTGCCAGCAGCAGTGGACAGTTTGGCGGGGGAGATACGCAGTATTTT.

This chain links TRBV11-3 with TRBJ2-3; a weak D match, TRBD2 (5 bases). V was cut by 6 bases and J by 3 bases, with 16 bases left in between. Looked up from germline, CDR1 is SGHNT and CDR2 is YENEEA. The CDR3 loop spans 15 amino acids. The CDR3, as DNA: TGTGCCAGCAGAGGGAGCATTTTAAAAACAGATACGCAGTATTTT. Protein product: CASRGSILKTDTQYF.

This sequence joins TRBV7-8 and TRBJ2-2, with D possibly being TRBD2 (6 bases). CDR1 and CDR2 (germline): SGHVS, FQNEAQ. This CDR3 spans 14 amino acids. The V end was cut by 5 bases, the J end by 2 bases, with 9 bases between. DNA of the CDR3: TGTGCCAGCAGCCGGGACTCAAACACCGGGGAGCTGTTTTTT. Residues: CASSRDSNTGELFF.

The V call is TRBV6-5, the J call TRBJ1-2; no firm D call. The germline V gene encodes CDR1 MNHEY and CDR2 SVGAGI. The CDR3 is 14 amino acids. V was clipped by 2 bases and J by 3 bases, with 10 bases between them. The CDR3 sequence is CASSYTGRDYGYTF. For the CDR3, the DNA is TGTGCCAGCAGTTACACTGGGAGGGACTATGGCTACACCTTC.

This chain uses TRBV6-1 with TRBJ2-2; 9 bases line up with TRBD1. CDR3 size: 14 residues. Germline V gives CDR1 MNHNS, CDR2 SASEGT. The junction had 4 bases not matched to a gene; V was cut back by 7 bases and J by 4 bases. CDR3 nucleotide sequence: TGTGCCAGCAATCGGGACAGGGTCACCGGGGAGCTGTTTTTT. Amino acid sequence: CASNRDRVTGELFF.

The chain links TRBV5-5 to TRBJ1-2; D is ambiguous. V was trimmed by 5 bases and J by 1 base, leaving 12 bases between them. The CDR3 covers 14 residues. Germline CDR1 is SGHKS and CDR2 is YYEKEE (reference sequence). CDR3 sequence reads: CASSPVIFNYGYTF. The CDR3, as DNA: TGTGCCAGCAGTCCAGTTATATTTAACTATGGCTACACCTTC.

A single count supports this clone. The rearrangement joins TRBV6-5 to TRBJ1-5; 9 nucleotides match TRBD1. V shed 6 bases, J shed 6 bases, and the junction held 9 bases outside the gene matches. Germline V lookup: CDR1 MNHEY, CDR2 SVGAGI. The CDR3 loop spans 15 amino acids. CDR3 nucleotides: TGTGCCAGCAGCCGTACAGGGGGCTGGGGTCAGCCCCAGCATTTT. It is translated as CASSRTGGWGQPQHF.

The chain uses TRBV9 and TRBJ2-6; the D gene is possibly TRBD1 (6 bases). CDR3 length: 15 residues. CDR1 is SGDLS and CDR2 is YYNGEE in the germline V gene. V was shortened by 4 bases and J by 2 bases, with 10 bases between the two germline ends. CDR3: CASSLQGTGANVLTF. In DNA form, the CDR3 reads TGTGCCAGCAGCTTACAGGGAACTGGGGCCAACGTCCTGACTTTC.

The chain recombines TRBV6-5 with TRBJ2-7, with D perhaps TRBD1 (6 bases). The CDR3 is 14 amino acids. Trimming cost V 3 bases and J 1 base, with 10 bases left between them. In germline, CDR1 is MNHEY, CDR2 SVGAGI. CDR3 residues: CASSYQGPSYEQYF. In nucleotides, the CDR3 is TGTGCCAGCAGTTATCAGGGGCCTTCCTACGAGCAGTACTTC.

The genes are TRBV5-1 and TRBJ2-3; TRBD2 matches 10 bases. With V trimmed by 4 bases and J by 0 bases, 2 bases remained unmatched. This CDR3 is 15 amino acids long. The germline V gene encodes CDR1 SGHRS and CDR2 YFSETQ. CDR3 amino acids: CASSISGGSTDTQYF. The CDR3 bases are TGCGCCAGCAGCATTAGCGGGGGGAGCACAGATACGCAGTATTTT.

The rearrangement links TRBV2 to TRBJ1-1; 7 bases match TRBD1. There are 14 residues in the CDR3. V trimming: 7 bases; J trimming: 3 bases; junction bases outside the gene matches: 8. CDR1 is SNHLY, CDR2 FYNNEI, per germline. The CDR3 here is CASKGALSHTEAFF. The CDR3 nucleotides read TGTGCCAGCAAGGGGGCCTTAAGTCACACTGAAGCTTTCTTT.

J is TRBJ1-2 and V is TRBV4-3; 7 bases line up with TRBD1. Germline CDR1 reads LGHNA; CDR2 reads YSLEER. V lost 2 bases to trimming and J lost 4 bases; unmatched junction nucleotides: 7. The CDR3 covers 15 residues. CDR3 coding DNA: TGCGCCAGCAGCCAATCGACAGGGCGCAGCTATGGCTACACCTTC. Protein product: CASSQSTGRSYGYTF.

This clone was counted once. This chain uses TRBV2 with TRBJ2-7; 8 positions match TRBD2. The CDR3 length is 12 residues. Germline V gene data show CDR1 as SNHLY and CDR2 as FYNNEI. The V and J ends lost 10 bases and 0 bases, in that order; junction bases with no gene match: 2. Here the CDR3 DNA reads TGTGCCAACCGGGGGGGCTCCTACGAGCAGTACTTC. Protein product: CANRGGSYEQYF.

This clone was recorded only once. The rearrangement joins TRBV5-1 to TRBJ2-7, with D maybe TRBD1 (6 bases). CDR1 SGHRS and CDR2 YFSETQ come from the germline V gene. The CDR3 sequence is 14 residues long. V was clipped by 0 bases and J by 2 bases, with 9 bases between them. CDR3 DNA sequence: TGCGCCAGCAGCTTGGGGACAGAGACCTACGAGCAGTACTTC. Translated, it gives CASSLGTETYEQYF. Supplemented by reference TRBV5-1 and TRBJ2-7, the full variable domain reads KAGVTQTPRYLIKTRGQQVTLSCSPISGHRSVSWYQQTPGQGLQFLFEYFSETQRNKGNFPGRFSGRQFSNSRSEMNVSTLELGDSALYLCASSLGTETYEQYFGPGTRLTVT.

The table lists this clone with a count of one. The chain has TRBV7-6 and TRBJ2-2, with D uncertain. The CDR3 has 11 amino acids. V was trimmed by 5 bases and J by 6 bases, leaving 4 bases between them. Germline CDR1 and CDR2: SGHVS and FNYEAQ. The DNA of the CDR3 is TGTGCCAGCAGCCACTCCGGGGAGCTGTTTTTT. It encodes CASSHSGELFF.